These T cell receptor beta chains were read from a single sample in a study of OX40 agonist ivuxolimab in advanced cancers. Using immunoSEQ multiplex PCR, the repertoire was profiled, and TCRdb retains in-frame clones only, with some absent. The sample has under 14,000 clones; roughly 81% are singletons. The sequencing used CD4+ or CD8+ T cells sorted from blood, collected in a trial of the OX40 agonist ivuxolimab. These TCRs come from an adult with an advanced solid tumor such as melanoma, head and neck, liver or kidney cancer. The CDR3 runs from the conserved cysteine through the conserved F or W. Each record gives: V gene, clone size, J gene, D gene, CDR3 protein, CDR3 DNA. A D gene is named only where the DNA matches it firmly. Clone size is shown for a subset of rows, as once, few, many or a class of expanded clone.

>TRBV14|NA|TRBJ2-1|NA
CASSQVSYNEQFF
TGTGCCAGCAGCCAAGTTTCCTACAATGAGCAGTTCTTC
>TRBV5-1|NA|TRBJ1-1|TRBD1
CASSRTGQENTEAFF
TGCGCCAGCAGCAGGACGGGACAGGAGAACACTGAAGCTTTCTTT
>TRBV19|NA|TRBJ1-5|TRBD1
CASRYPTGDQPQHF
TGTGCCAGTAGGTATCCGACAGGGGACCAGCCCCAGCATTTT
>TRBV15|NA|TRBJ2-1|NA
CATSRDPGGSDEQFF
TGTGCCACCAGCAGAGATCCCGGGGGTAGCGATGAGCAGTTCTTC
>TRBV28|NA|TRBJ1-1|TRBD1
CAAGQGYTEAFF
TGTGCCGCCGGACAGGGTTACACTGAAGCTTTCTTT
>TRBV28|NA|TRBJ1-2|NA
CASSFLEGEGYGYTF
TGTGCCAGCAGTTTTCTTGAGGGAGAGGGGTATGGCTACACCTTC
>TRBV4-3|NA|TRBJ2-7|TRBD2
CASSQDVSTSGKAYEQYF
TGCGCCAGCAGCCAAGATGTCTCGACTAGCGGGAAAGCCTACGAGCAGTACTTC
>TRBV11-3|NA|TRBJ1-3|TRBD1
CASIPSRGTGNTIYF
TGTGCCAGCATTCCTTCCAGGGGGACTGGAAACACCATATATTTT
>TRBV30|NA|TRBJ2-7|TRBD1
CASTTGTGPYEQYF
TGTGCCTCTACCACCGGGACAGGGCCATACGAGCAGTACTTC
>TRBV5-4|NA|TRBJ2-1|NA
CASSAGYNEQFF
TGTGCCAGCAGCGCCGGATACAATGAGCAGTTCTTC
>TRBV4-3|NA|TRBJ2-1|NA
CASSQDLGGVSYNEQFF
TGCGCCAGCAGCCAAGATCTAGGGGGAGTAAGCTACAATGAGCAGTTCTTC
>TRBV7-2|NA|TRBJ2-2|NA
CASSLGWSPNTGELFF
TGTGCCAGCAGCTTAGGGTGGAGCCCGAACACCGGGGAGCTGTTTTTT
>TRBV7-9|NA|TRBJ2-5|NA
CASSGGTETQYF
TGTGCCAGCAGCGGAGGTACAGAGACCCAGTACTTC
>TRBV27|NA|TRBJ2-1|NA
CASSPGTNEQFF
TGTGCCAGCAGTCCTGGGACAAATGAGCAGTTCTTC
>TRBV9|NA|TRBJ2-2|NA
CASSPGTGELFF
TGTGCCAGCAGCCCAGGTACCGGGGAGCTGTTTTTT
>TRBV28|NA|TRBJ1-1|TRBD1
CASSLRTGGGFFRTEAFF
TGTGCCAGCAGTTTAAGGACAGGGGGCGGTTTTTTCAGGACTGAAGCTTTCTTT
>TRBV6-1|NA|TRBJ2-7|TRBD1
CASSAPGQGQYF
TGTGCCAGCAGTGCCCCGGGACAGGGCCAGTACTTC
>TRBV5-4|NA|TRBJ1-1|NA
CASSLSSAQPYTEAFF
TGTGCCAGCAGCTTATCCTCGGCACAGCCATACACTGAAGCTTTCTTT
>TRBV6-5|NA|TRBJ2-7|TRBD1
CASSPGQGAYEQYF
TGTGCCAGCAGTCCCGGACAGGGGGCTTACGAGCAGTACTTC
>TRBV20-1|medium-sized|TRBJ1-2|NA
CSATGFGYTF
TGCAGTGCTACAGGGTTTGGCTACACCTTC
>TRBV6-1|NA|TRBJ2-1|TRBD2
CASSGLAGGLDEQFF
TGTGCCAGCAGTGGACTAGCGGGCGGGTTGGATGAGCAGTTCTTC
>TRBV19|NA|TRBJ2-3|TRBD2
CASSMAGVTDTQYF
TGTGCCAGTAGTATGGCGGGGGTCACAGATACGCAGTATTTT
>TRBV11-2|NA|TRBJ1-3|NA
CASSSYSTASGNTIYF
TGTGCCAGCAGCTCCTACTCGACAGCCTCTGGAAACACCATATATTTT
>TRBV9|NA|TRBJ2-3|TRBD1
CASSSPGTASTDTQYF
TGTGCCAGCAGCTCGCCCGGGACAGCAAGCACAGATACGCAGTATTTT
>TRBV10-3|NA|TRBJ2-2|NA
CAISEPAQGSGELFF
TGTGCCATCAGTGAACCAGCACAGGGATCCGGGGAGCTGTTTTTT
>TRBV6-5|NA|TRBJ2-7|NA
CASSYSEDLSYEQYF
TGTGCCAGCAGTTACTCAGAGGACTTATCCTACGAGCAGTACTTC
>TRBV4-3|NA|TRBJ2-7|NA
CASSQGGNSYEQYF
TGCGCCAGCAGCCAAGGAGGGAACTCCTACGAGCAGTACTTC
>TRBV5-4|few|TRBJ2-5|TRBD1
CASSSQGQEETQYF
TGTGCCAGCAGCTCACAGGGGCAGGAAGAGACCCAGTACTTC
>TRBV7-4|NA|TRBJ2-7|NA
CASSFTGTETYEQYF
TGTGCCAGCAGCTTTACGGGGACCGAGACCTACGAGCAGTACTTC
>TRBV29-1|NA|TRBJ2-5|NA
CSVEGGQETQYF
TGCAGCGTTGAGGGGGGACAAGAGACCCAGTACTTC
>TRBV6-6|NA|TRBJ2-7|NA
CASSYAVDTEQYF
TGTGCCAGCAGTTACGCTGTGGACACTGAGCAGTACTTC
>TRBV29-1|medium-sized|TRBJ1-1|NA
CSAFLTEAFF
TGCAGCGCTTTTTTGACTGAAGCTTTCTTT
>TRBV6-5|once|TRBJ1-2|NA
CASSYSPGADYGYTF
TGTGCCAGCAGTTACTCGCCAGGGGCTGACTATGGCTACACCTTC
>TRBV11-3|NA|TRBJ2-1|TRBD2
CASSPPGAGPLSYNEQFF
TGTGCCAGCAGCCCTCCGGGAGCGGGACCCCTCTCCTACAATGAGCAGTTCTTC
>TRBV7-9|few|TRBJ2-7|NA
CASSLGADYEQYF
TGTGCCAGCAGCTTAGGGGCGGATTACGAGCAGTACTTC
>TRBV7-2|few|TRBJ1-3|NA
CASSSFPGNTIYF
TGTGCCAGCAGCTCGTTTCCTGGAAACACCATATATTTT
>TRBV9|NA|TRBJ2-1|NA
CASSSGTGYNEQFF
TGTGCCAGCAGCTCAGGGACTGGCTACAATGAGCAGTTCTTC
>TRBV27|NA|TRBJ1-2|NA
CASSMGYGYTF
TGTGCCAGCAGTATGGGCTATGGCTACACCTTC